This T cell receptor (beta chain) was obtained from a study of OX40 agonist ivuxolimab in advanced cancers. Study context: Across the patients, intravenous ivuxolimab was delivered every 2 weeks at 0.01 to 10 mg/kg. Study results and limitations: On average, CD8+ T cells had more expanded clones than CD4+.

V was cut by 5 bases and J by 6 bases, with 11 bases left in between. The CDR3 runs to 13 residues. Germline CDR1 is LNHDA and CDR2 is SQIVND (reference sequence). A remark on this clone: Antigen specificity is unknown.

The method was immunoSEQ multiplex PCR; TCRdb's version includes in-frame clones alone and lacks a portion of them. This sample has approximately 90,000 clones, with about 88% found just once. Sampling times: baseline, cycle 4 day 1, cycle 7 day 1. Sequenced here: CD4+ or CD8+ T cells sorted from blood, sampled in a trial of the OX40 agonist ivuxolimab. The TCR comes from an adult with an advanced solid tumor such as melanoma, head and neck, liver or kidney cancer. The rearrangement links TRBV19 to TRBJ1-5; perhaps TRBD1 as D (6 bases). CDR3 in amino acids: CASSGGLGQPQHF. In DNA form, the CDR3 reads TGTGCCAGTAGTGGGGGGCTGGGTCAGCCCCAGCATTTT.